The TCR beta chain described here comes from a study of cytomegalovirus exposure and HLA in healthy donors (dated by TCRdb to about 2017). Background for the entire study: An earlier analysis of roughly 500 of the donors reported approximately 290 Gb of sequence data and 100 million to 130 million unique TCR beta sequences from roughly 200 million T cells. Approximately 330 gigabases of sequencing data and around 88 million unique TCR sequences made up an early release that covered roughly 670 HLA-typed donors. The genetic ancestry cluster associated with self-reported Caucasian donors included around 76% of the approximately 400 genotyped donors. The study was designed to test whether signatures of past pathogen exposure could be identified by cataloging public T cell receptors. The study profiled the T cell repertoires of 500 to 800 subjects by immunosequencing and related them to cytomegalovirus serostatus. Along with the 666-subject first cohort, a separate validation cohort of over a hundred different subjects was used. The study combined high-throughput TCR immunosequencing, statistical association of individual TCRs with disease status, and machine learning to predict cytomegalovirus infection status. A later analysis re-examined previously published TCR beta repertoires from hundreds of donors and added high-resolution HLA genotyping to investigate patterns of TCR occurrence. Rather than drawing on any new phenotypic data, the later analysis identified candidate immune exposures from TCR beta sequences and the way those sequences occurred across donors. An earlier analysis of approximately 580 of the donors used high-throughput TCR beta sequencing to judge whether each TCR beta V gene segment behaved as functional or pseudogenic. Alongside the repertoire data, information on donor age, sex, ethnicity and CMV serostatus was compiled. Genome-wide SNP genotypes for about 60% of the roughly 670 donors were used in a later genetic analysis, which treated that subset as a discovery cohort. Every discovery cohort repertoire had been produced on one sequencing platform. HLA typing covered class I and class II loci at four-digit resolution. The number of donors typed differed by locus, with 629-630 for A, B, C, DRB1 and DQB1, about 500 for DQA1, some 570 for DPA1, and approximately 470 for DPB1. Roughly 5 DR-DQ haplotypes were handled as single units for association and clustering, since linkage in the cohort was strong. On average, around 230,000 unique TCR beta nucleotide sequences were sequenced per donor among about 400 genotyped donors of the cohort, with around 19% of those sequences being non-productive. General study outcomes and caveats: In vitro tests confirmed that a few of the cytomegalovirus-associated TCR beta chains recognize cytomegalovirus antigens. According to a later analysis, most CMV-associated TCR beta chains appeared to be HLA-restricted, and the HLA associations seemed to be driven largely by CMV exposure. In a later analysis, the rate of TCR association differed among HLA loci, with DRB1 alleles having the most associated TCRs and HLA-C alleles having the fewest. Sequencing depth was assumed to be roughly uniform across donors in the presence/absence analyses, though that assumption may not hold. This cohort had only TCR beta chains sequenced, and the lack of alpha or paired-chain data limited which features could be detected. When HLA alleles, especially DR and DQ, strongly co-occurred, TCR associations were difficult to assign to individual alleles. A further reported finding was that TCR beta sequences accurately predicted the HLA-A and HLA-B alleles for most subjects in the first cohort. Across donors, most TCR sequences were observed very rarely, whereas some public TCRs were present in many individuals. A total of some 180 TCR beta chains were listed by the study as associated with cytomegalovirus. According to the authors, the approach could potentially be generalized to other disease states and immunological phenotypes. A later analysis reported that several top co-occurrence clusters appeared linked to parvovirus B19, influenza, CMV and Epstein-Barr virus. Because HLA typing was missing for some donors at each locus, association tests included only the typed subset. Specific HLA alleles were associated with 16,951 TCR beta sequences at a false discovery rate of 0.05 in a later analysis. Immune exposure information for the cohort was limited to CMV serostatus. Some IMGT-functional V segments, including TRBV6-2 and TRBV6-3, could not be distinguished by the 87-base-pair reads and were therefore excluded. Compared with the approximately 600-donor mean, donors in an Asian-associated ancestry cluster had fewer N-insertions in productive TCRs, according to a later genetic analysis. V-gene and J-gene trimming of TCR beta chains was associated with a missense DCLRE1C variant in a later genetic analysis, and the association was replicated in an independent cohort. The classifier was reported to diagnose cytomegalovirus status with high specificity and sensitivity in both the original cohort and the validation cohort. A cluster of highly shared sequence variants was judged likely to be a technical artifact of the sequencing pipeline. Because counts were too low, roughly 18 rarely observed V segments, including chromosome 9 orphons, were left out of the earlier analysis of 587 of the donors. In a later analysis, HLA-associated TCR beta chains showed more clonal expansion and lower generation probabilities than non-associated chains that were equally common. Linkage disequilibrium might explain the correlated functional status among segregating V segments, but an unknown experimental factor could not be excluded. In an earlier analysis of some 550 of the donors, most TCR beta V segments were observed in productive rearrangements about 90% or about 30% of the time, broadly matching IMGT annotations.

Turning to this clone: The antigen it binds to is not known. No per-base quality is available; no much larger clone lies one base away.

In total, 500 to 700 healthy bone marrow donors made up the cohort. At the time of sampling, every cohort member was nominally healthy, though immune exposures that went unrecorded were likely present. The donor tested CMV seronegative and was one of the 352 seronegative cohort members. Each donor provided a peripheral blood sample, and peripheral blood mononuclear cells were used for TCR beta sequencing. Genomic DNA was extracted from the blood cell samples with the Qiagen DNeasy Blood Extraction Kit. CDR3 length: 16 amino acids, cysteine to phenylalanine. The kept DNA is CDR3 alone, 48 bases in frame from the first base. Based on the germline V gene (reference sequence), the CDR1 and CDR2 sequences are LNHNV and YYDKDF. From V the trimming removes 8 bases and from J it removes 5 bases, while the gene matches leave 14 bases of the junction unaccounted for. The method behind the library was the immunoSEQ multiplex PCR assay. The multiplex PCR relied on a mix of 60 forward primers for TCR Vbeta segments and 13 reverse primers for TCR Jbeta segments. The CDR3 region of rearranged TCR beta genes was amplified from genomic DNA with a multiplex PCR assay. The amplified TCR beta libraries were sequenced on the Illumina HiSeq System as 87-base-pair reads. The paper's data handling went like this. A later analysis counted 65 million to 90 million unique TCR beta chains across the 666 repertoires, and about 10 million of these chains were shared by at least two donors. Raw reads were error-corrected and collapsed into unique sequences with a nearest-neighbor algorithm that merged closely related sequences to remove PCR and sequencing errors. V, D and J gene segments were assigned by aligning CDR3 sequences to IMGT reference sequences. For a sequence to be retained, a match of at least six nucleotides was required to both a V gene segment and a J gene segment. A rearrangement counted as productive if the CDR3 had no stop codons and remained in frame with V and J, and every other rearrangement counted as non-productive. CDR3 was defined by IMGT convention, running from the second conserved V-encoded cysteine to the conserved J-encoded phenylalanine. The earlier analysis of roughly 590 of the donors excluded sequences that lacked an unambiguous match to a single V gene segment. An earlier analysis of 500 to 600 of the donors classified V segments as functional when productive rearrangements were above 56.7% and as segregating when the standard deviation between donors was above 5%. A statistical classification framework was built to diagnose cytomegalovirus status from the catalog of TCR beta chain sequences. In a later analysis, TCR nucleotide sequences were compared against IMGT/GENE-DB human TR gene sequences so that V and J genes could be assigned. A later analysis assigned CDR3 sequences and most-parsimonious VDJ recombination scenarios with the TCRdist pipeline. A later analysis defined each TCR beta chain by its CDR3 amino acid sequence plus V-gene family, and excluded reads lacking a unique V-gene family. To address suspected cross-contamination and a sequencing artifact, a later analysis removed roughly 640 highly shared, low-generation-probability nucleotide sequences. In a later analysis, a clonal expansion index for each public chain was calculated from normalized within-repertoire ranks of inferred template counts. A later analysis computed generation probabilities with a VDJ recombination model fitted to out-of-frame rearrangements, and checked the results against IGoR. A later analysis scored TCR-TCR, TCR-HLA and TCR-CMV co-occurrence with hypergeometric tests, applying a repertoire-size bias correction to TCR pairs. In a later analysis, false discovery rates were estimated by permuting HLA or CMV assignments 20 times. In a later analysis, co-occurring TCRs were grouped using DBSCAN, with TCRdist sequence similarity added in when clustering inside HLA-allele-positive subsets. Repertoires with fewer than 30,000 or more than 120,000 public chains were left out of co-occurrence clustering, as were five repertoires with anomalous nucleotide sharing. TCRdb stores this immuneACCESS table with in-frame sequences only. Part of the clones is absent; in the studies checked, under half of the shortfall reflects unresolved V genes, and no reason is known for the rest. D and trimming come from the DNA, and the V and J calls and clone size come from that table. This sample lists some 200,000 clones; 83% were detected once. The ten most abundant clones make up 1.5% to 2% of the sample.

The receptor was derived from a man in his forties or fifties in good health and CMV-seronegative. The rearrangement combines TRBV15 with TRBJ2-7, with 11 junctional bases fitting TRBD2. What was sequenced was PBMCs. The DNA sequence reads TGTGCCACCGGGAGTAGCGGGAGGGCCTATGTCAACGAGCAGTACTTC. Translated, it gives CATGSSGRAYVNEQYF.